These T cell receptor beta chains were read from a single sample in a study of metastatic and nonmetastatic thyroid tumors. TCRdb re-called clones from the PCR reads using MiXCR. Counted here are 20,000 to 25,000 clones, around 28% occurring once; the ten biggest clones make up 4.5% to 5.5%. The sample comprised tumor tissue. The receptor source for this set is a female donor with papillary thyroid cancer or a benign thyroid nodule (not recorded which). Some clones in this sample may be carry-over from other donors' samples. The CDR3 runs from the conserved cysteine through the conserved F or W. A D gene is named only where the DNA matches it firmly. The size of a clone is reported for some rows only, either as once, few or many, or as a class for expanded clones.

v_gene: TRBV7-2; abundance: many; j_gene: TRBJ2-5; len: 17; d_gene: TRBD2; CDR3aa: CASSSFPRGGQGETQYF; CDR3nt: TGTGCCAGCAGCTCGTTCCCGCGGGGGGGCCAGGGAGAGACCCAGTACTTC
v_gene: TRBV28; abundance: many; j_gene: TRBJ1-2; len: 14; d_gene: -; CDR3aa: CASSLLAGVDGYTF; CDR3nt: TGTGCCAGCAGTTTATTGGCAGGTGTGGATGGCTACACCTTC
v_gene: TRBV6-1; abundance: few; j_gene: TRBJ2-7; len: 16; d_gene: -; CDR3aa: CASSDREIMGFYEQYF; CDR3nt: TGTGCCAGCAGTGACCGGGAGATTATGGGGTTTTACGAGCAGTACTTC
v_gene: TRBV27; abundance: -; j_gene: TRBJ2-6; len: 15; d_gene: -; CDR3aa: CASSWTASRANVLTF; CDR3nt: TGTGCCAGCAGTTGGACAGCCTCAAGGGCCAACGTCCTGACTTTC
v_gene: TRBV7-9; abundance: many; j_gene: TRBJ2-5; len: 14; d_gene: -; CDR3aa: CASSLTILGETQYF; CDR3nt: TGTGCCAGCAGCTTAACCATTCTCGGGGAGACCCAGTACTTC
v_gene: TRBV6-1; abundance: -; j_gene: TRBJ2-6; len: 14; d_gene: -; CDR3aa: CASSEGGGANVLTF; CDR3nt: TGTGCCAGCAGTGAAGGGGGTGGGGCCAACGTCCTGACTTTC
v_gene: TRBV28; abundance: many; j_gene: TRBJ1-4; len: 14; d_gene: -; CDR3aa: CASSPPLRDVKLFF; CDR3nt: TGTGCCAGCAGCCCTCCCTTGAGGGATGTAAAACTGTTTTTT
v_gene: TRBV2; abundance: medium-sized; j_gene: TRBJ2-7; len: 13; d_gene: -; CDR3aa: CASSARRRDEQYF; CDR3nt: TGTGCCAGCAGTGCCAGGCGAAGGGACGAGCAGTACTTC
v_gene: TRBV11-1; abundance: -; j_gene: TRBJ2-6; len: 17; d_gene: TRBD1; CDR3aa: CASRGTGQGCGANVLTF; CDR3nt: TGTGCCAGCAGAGGAACGGGACAGGGCTGTGGGGCCAACGTCCTGACTTTC
v_gene: TRBV10-3; abundance: few; j_gene: TRBJ2-1; len: 16; d_gene: -; CDR3aa: CAISDNKTGRVNEQFF; CDR3nt: TGTGCCATCAGTGATAATAAGACAGGAAGGGTAAATGAGCAGTTCTTC
v_gene: TRBV7-9; abundance: -; j_gene: TRBJ2-7; len: 15; d_gene: TRBD1; CDR3aa: CASSGRGQGRYEQYF; CDR3nt: TGTGCCAGCAGCGGAAGGGGACAGGGTCGTTACGAGCAGTACTTC
v_gene: TRBV28; abundance: -; j_gene: TRBJ2-5; len: 14; d_gene: -; CDR3aa: CASSSRVPGETQYF; CDR3nt: TGTGCCAGCAGTTCCAGGGTTCCGGGTGAGACCCAGTACTTC
v_gene: TRBV20-1; abundance: medium-sized; j_gene: TRBJ1-5; len: 17; d_gene: -; CDR3aa: CSARPPTVDDSNQPQHF; CDR3nt: TGCAGTGCTAGGCCCCCCACGGTGGACGATAGCAATCAGCCCCAGCATTTT
v_gene: TRBV7-6; abundance: -; j_gene: TRBJ2-2; len: 21; d_gene: TRBD2; CDR3aa: CASSLAGPRTSGRSTTGELFF; CDR3nt: TGTGCTAGCAGCTTAGCGGGTCCAAGGACTAGCGGGAGGTCTACCACCGGGGAGCTGTTTTTT
v_gene: TRBV3-1; abundance: many; j_gene: TRBJ1-5; len: 14; d_gene: -; CDR3aa: CASSQDTVNQPQHF; CDR3nt: TGTGCCAGCAGCCAAGACACAGTCAATCAGCCCCAGCATTTT
v_gene: TRBV20-1; abundance: many; j_gene: TRBJ1-2; len: 11; d_gene: -; CDR3aa: CSAGTVRGYTF; CDR3nt: TGCAGTGCTGGGACGGTTCGGGGCTACACCTTC
v_gene: TRBV6-1; abundance: few; j_gene: TRBJ1-1; len: 15; d_gene: -; CDR3aa: CASGWAGVARTEAFF; CDR3nt: TGTGCCAGCGGATGGGCAGGGGTCGCGAGGACTGAAGCTTTCTTT
v_gene: TRBV28; abundance: -; j_gene: TRBJ1-5; len: 13; d_gene: -; CDR3aa: CATALDPTQPQHF; CDR3nt: TGTGCCACAGCCCTGGACCCAACTCAGCCCCAGCATTTT
v_gene: TRBV11-2; abundance: many; j_gene: TRBJ1-3; len: 16; d_gene: -; CDR3aa: CASSPVAGVSGNTIYF; CDR3nt: TGTGCCAGCAGCCCCGTCGCGGGGGTATCGGGAAACACCATATATTTT
v_gene: TRBV6-2/TRBV6-3; abundance: few; j_gene: TRBJ2-2; len: 13; d_gene: -; CDR3aa: CASSGQPTWELFF; CDR3nt: TGTGCCAGCAGTGGGCAGCCCACCTGGGAGCTGTTTTTT
v_gene: TRBV2; abundance: many; j_gene: TRBJ2-2; len: 20; d_gene: TRBD2; CDR3aa: CASSEGGRAGGKADTGELFF; CDR3nt: TGTGCCAGCAGTGAAGGAGGACGAGCGGGGGGAAAGGCGGACACCGGGGAGCTGTTTTTT
v_gene: TRBV18; abundance: many; j_gene: TRBJ1-1; len: 13; d_gene: -; CDR3aa: CASLLTGDSEAFF; CDR3nt: TGTGCCAGCTTACTGACGGGGGATTCTGAAGCTTTCTTT
v_gene: TRBV5-1; abundance: -; j_gene: TRBJ2-3; len: 16; d_gene: -; CDR3aa: CASSYDTGIITDTQYF; CDR3nt: TGCGCCAGCAGTTATGATACAGGGATCATAACAGATACGCAGTATTTT
v_gene: TRBV5-1; abundance: many; j_gene: TRBJ2-3; len: 16; d_gene: TRBD2; CDR3aa: CASSLAASGGTDTQYF; CDR3nt: TGCGCCAGCAGCTTGGCGGCTAGCGGGGGCACAGATACGCAGTATTTT
v_gene: TRBV9; abundance: -; j_gene: TRBJ2-3; len: 16; d_gene: TRBD1; CDR3aa: CASSVRQGAHTDTKYF; CDR3nt: TGTGCCAGCAGCGTAAGACAGGGGGCTCACACAGATACGAAGTATTTT
v_gene: TRBV20-1; abundance: -; j_gene: TRBJ2-2; len: 14; d_gene: -; CDR3aa: CSARPTGVTGELFF; CDR3nt: TGCAGTGCTAGACCGACGGGAGTCACCGGGGAGCTGTTTTTT
v_gene: TRBV6-2/TRBV6-3; abundance: -; j_gene: TRBJ2-5; len: 16; d_gene: -; CDR3aa: CASSRARGCFLETQYF; CDR3nt: -
v_gene: TRBV6-2/TRBV6-3; abundance: few; j_gene: TRBJ1-5; len: 16; d_gene: -; CDR3aa: CASSINRVNSNQPQHF; CDR3nt: TGTGCCAGCAGCATTAACAGGGTGAATAGCAATCAGCCCCAGCACTTT
v_gene: TRBV3-1; abundance: few; j_gene: TRBJ1-2; len: 13; d_gene: -; CDR3aa: CASSQEGGVATTF; CDR3nt: TGTGCCAGCAGCCAAGAGGGGGGAGTGGCGACCACCTTC
v_gene: TRBV7-2; abundance: many; j_gene: TRBJ2-3; len: 15; d_gene: -; CDR3aa: CASSAGTPSTDTQYF; CDR3nt: TGTGCCAGCAGCGCCGGGACACCTAGCACAGATACGCAGTATTTT
v_gene: TRBV30; abundance: -; j_gene: TRBJ1-5; len: 15; d_gene: -; CDR3aa: CAWSVCGQPVQPQHF; CDR3nt: TGTGCCTGGAGTGTTTGTGGCCAGCCAGTTCAGCCCCAGCATTTT
v_gene: TRBV20-1; abundance: many; j_gene: TRBJ2-3; len: 13; d_gene: -; CDR3aa: CSARADRLYTQYF; CDR3nt: TGCAGTGCTAGGGCGGACAGACTTTATACGCAGTATTTT
v_gene: TRBV3-1; abundance: many; j_gene: TRBJ2-1; len: 14; d_gene: TRBD2; CDR3aa: CASSQSGGANEQFF; CDR3nt: TGTGCCAGCAGCCAGAGCGGGGGGGCGAATGAGCAGTTCTTC
v_gene: TRBV20-1; abundance: many; j_gene: TRBJ2-4; len: 13; d_gene: -; CDR3aa: CSARLGAKNIQYF; CDR3nt: TGCAGTGCTAGACTGGGGGCCAAAAACATTCAGTACTTC
v_gene: TRBV2; abundance: -; j_gene: TRBJ2-7; len: 14; d_gene: -; CDR3aa: CASSSVTGIYEQYF; CDR3nt: TGTGCCAGCAGCTCCGTGACGGGGATCTACGAGCAGTACTTC
v_gene: TRBV5-1; abundance: -; j_gene: TRBJ2-1; len: 13; d_gene: TRBD2; CDR3aa: CASSLGTSNEQFF; CDR3nt: TGCGCCAGCAGCCTCGGGACTAGCAATGAGCAGTTCTTC
v_gene: TRBV7-9; abundance: many; j_gene: TRBJ1-4; len: 13; d_gene: TRBD1; CDR3aa: CASSRGQGEKLFF; CDR3nt: TGTGCCAGCAGCAGAGGACAGGGTGAAAAACTGTTTTTT
v_gene: TRBV6-1; abundance: many; j_gene: TRBJ1-1; len: 13; d_gene: -; CDR3aa: CASSVMSTAEAFF; CDR3nt: TGTGCCAGCAGTGTCATGTCGACTGCCGAGGCTTTCTTT